This TCR beta chain stems from a study of blood T cell repertoires in COVID-19. As originally analysed: Reference gene primers were amplified, and this amplification served to estimate nucleated cell counts. Libraries were prepared by immunoSEQ multiplex PCR; TCRdb keeps only in-frame clonotypes and omits some of them. Clone size and V and J calls were adopted from that table, with D and trimming inferred from the DNA. The repertoire consists of hundreds of thousands of clones, with over 80% occurring once and the leading ten covering about 6.3%. CDR1 is WNHNN and CDR2 is SYGVQD in the germline V gene (reference sequence). V was pared by 4 bases and J by 4 bases, with 3 bases of the junction left unmatched. The CDR3 has 13 residues.

This receptor was identified in a woman aged 50 to 60 with COVID-19, enrolled during active disease. The chain combines TRBV10-1 with TRBJ2-7; 8 nucleotides agree with TRBD1. Sequenced input: peripheral blood. In nucleotides, the CDR3 is TGCGCCAGCAGTGGGACAGGGAAATACGAGCAGTACTTC. This codes for CASSGTGKYEQYF.